The 4 T cell receptor beta chains below come from one sample, sequenced in a study of T cell repertoires in cytomegalovirus infection. Using its own MiXCR run on the reads, TCRdb lists one record per CDR3 protein. This table holds roughly 500,000 distinct CDR3 sequences, 16% found once. The source material was CD8+ T cells from PBMCs. The receptors shown here come from a human donor in good health (CMV status not recorded). Some clones in this sample may be carry-over from other donors' samples.

The J gene is TRBJ2-3, the V gene TRBV24-1; D is perhaps TRBD2 (6 bases). The CDR3 loop spans 16 amino acids. CDR1 is KGHDR, CDR2 SFDVKD, per germline. V lost 4 bases and J lost 0, with 13 bases in between. In DNA, the CDR3 is TGTGCCACCAGTGAGGGTAGCGGCCCTAGCACAGATACGCAGTATTTT. Amino acids: CATSEGSGPSTDTQYF.

Concerning this clonotype itself: This may be a read error: a much more frequent sequence differs by one nucleotide. This rearrangement joins TRBV12-3 or TRBV12-4 to TRBJ2-5; D gene unclear. The CDR3 covers 14 residues. CDR3 in amino acids: CASGFGLVVETQYF. The CDR3 DNA reads TGTGCCAGCGGTTTTGGTTTGGTCGTGGAGACCCAGTACTTC.

This clonotype was detected ten times or more. The gene calls are TRBV7-9 and TRBJ2-7; TRBD1 matches 9 bases. Germline V lookup: CDR1 SEHNR, CDR2 FQNEAQ (reference sequence). The CDR3 is made up of 14 amino acids. V lost 6 bases, J lost 2 bases, and 5 bases stayed unmatched. In DNA, the CDR3 is TGTGCCAGCAGGTCGGGACAGGGAACCTACGAGCAGTACTTC. Translated: CASRSGQGTYEQYF.

The chain couples TRBV29-1 to TRBJ1-4; 9 bases agree with TRBD1. The length of the CDR3 is 12 residues. The J segment lost 8 bases and the V segment lost 7 bases, leaving 5 bases of the junction unmatched. Looked up from germline, CDR1 is SQVTM and CDR2 is ANQGSEA. CDR3 in DNA: TGCAGCGGACAGGGGGGAGAGGAAAAACTGTTTTTT. It is translated as CSGQGGEEKLFF.